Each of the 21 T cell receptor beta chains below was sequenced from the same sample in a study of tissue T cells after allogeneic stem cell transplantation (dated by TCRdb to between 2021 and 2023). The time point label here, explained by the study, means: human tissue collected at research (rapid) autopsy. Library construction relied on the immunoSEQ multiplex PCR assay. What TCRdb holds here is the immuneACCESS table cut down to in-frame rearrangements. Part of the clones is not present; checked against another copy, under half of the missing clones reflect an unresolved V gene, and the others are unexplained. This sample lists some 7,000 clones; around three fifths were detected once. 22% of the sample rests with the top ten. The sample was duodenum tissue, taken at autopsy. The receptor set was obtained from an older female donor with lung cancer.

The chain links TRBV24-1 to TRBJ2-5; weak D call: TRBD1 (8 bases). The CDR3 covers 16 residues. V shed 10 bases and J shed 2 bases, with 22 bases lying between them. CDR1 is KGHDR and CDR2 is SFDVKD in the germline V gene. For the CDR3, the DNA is TGTGCCACGGGGGGGCTGATTCGGACAGGGCAAGAGACCCAGTACTTC. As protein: CATGGLIRTGQETQYF.

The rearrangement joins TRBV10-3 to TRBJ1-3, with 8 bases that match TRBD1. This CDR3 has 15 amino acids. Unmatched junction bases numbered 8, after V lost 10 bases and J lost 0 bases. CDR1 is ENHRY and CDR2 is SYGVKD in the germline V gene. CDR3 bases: TGTGCCACCTGGACAGGGTCCCACTCTGGAAACACCATATATTTT. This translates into CATWTGSHSGNTIYF.

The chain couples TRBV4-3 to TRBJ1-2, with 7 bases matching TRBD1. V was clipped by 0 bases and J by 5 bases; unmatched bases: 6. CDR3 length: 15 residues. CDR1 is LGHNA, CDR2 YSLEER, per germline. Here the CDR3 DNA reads TGCGCCAGCAGCCAAGACGGAGGGGGCCGGTATGGCTACACCTTC. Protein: CASSQDGGGRYGYTF.

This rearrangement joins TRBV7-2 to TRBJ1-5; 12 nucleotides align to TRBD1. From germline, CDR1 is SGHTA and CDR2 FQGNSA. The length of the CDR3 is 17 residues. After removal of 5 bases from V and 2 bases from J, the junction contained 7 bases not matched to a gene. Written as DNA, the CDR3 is TGTGCCAGCAGCACGGGACAGGGGGCGCCTCGCAATCAGCCCCAGCATTTT. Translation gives CASSTGQGAPRNQPQHF.

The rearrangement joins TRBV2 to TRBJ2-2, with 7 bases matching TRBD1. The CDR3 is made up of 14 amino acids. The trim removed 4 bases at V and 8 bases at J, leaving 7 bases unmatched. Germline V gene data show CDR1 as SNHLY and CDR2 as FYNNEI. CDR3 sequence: CASSGQGEAGELFF. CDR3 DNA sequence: TGTGCCAGCAGTGGCCAGGGGGAAGCGGGGGAGCTGTTTTTT.

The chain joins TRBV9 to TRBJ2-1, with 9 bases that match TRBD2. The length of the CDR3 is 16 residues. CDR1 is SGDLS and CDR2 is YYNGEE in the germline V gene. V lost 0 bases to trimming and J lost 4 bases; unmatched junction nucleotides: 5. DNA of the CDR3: TGTGCCAGCAGCGTAGCCCTAGCGGGGCCTTACAATGAGCAGTTCTTC. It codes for CASSVALAGPYNEQFF.

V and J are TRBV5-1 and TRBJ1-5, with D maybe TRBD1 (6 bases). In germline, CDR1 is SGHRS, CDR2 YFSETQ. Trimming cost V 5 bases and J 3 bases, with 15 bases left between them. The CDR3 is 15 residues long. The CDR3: CASSEGGRNNQPQHF. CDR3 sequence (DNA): TGCGCCAGCAGTGAGGGGGGGAGGAACAATCAGCCCCAGCATTTT. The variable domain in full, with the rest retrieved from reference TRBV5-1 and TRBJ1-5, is KAGVTQTPRYLIKTRGQQVTLSCSPISGHRSVSWYQQTPGQGLQFLFEYFSETQRNKGNFPGRFSGRQFSNSRSEMNVSTLELGDSALYLCASSEGGRNNQPQHFGDGTRLSIL.

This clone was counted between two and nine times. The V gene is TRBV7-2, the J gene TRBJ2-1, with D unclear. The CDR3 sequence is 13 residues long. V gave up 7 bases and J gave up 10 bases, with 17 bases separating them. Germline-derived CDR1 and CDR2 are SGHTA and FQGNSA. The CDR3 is CASNKHGLSEQFF. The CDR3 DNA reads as TGTGCCAGCAACAAACATGGGCTATCAGAGCAGTTCTTC.

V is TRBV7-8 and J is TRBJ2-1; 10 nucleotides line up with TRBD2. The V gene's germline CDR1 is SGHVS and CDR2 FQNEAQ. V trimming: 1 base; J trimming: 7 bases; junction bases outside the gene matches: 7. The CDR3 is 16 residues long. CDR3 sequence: CASSLGASGSLNEQFF. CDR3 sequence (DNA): TGTGCCAGCAGCTTAGGAGCTAGCGGGAGCCTTAATGAGCAGTTCTTC. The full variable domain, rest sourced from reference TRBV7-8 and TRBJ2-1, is GAGVSQSPRYKVAKRGQDVALRCDPISGHVSLFWYQQALGQGPEFLTYFQNEAQLDKSGLPSDRFFAERPEGSVSTLKIQRTQQEDSAVYLCASSLGASGSLNEQFFGPGTRLTVL.

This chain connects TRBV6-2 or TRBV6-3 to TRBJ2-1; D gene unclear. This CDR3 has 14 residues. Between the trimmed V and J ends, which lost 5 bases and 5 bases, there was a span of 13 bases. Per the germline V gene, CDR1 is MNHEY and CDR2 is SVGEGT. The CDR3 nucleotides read TGTGCCAGCAGTAAAATACAGCGTAACAATGAGCAGTTCTTC. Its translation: CASSKIQRNNEQFF.

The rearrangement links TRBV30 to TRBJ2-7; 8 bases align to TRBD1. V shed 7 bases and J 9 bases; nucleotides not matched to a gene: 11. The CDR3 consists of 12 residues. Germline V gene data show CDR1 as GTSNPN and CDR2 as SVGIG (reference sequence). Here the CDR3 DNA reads TGTGCCTTACTGACAGGGGCAGTGGGGCAGTACTTC. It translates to CALLTGAVGQYF.

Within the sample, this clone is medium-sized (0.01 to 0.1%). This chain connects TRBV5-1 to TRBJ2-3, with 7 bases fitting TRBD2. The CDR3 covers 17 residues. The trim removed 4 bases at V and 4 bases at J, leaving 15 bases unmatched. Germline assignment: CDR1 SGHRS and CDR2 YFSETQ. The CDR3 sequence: CASSTRGRSSGADTQYF. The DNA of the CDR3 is TGCGCCAGCAGCACCCGCGGGAGATCTTCAGGCGCAGATACGCAGTATTTT. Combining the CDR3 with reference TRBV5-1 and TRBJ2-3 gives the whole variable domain KAGVTQTPRYLIKTRGQQVTLSCSPISGHRSVSWYQQTPGQGLQFLFEYFSETQRNKGNFPGRFSGRQFSNSRSEMNVSTLELGDSALYLCASSTRGRSSGADTQYFGPGTRLTVL.

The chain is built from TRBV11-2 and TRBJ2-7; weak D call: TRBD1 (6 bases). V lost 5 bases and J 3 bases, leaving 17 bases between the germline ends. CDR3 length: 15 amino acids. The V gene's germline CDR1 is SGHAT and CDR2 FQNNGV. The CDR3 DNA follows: TGTGCCAGCAGCATCCTCCGGGACACTTTCTACGAGCAGTACTTC. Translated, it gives CASSILRDTFYEQYF.

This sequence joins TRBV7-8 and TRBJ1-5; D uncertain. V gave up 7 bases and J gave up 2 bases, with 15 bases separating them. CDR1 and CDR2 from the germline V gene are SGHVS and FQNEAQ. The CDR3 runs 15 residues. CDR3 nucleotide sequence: TGTGCCAGCACCCCTGAGGCGGTCGGCAATCAGCCCCAGCATTTT. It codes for CASTPEAVGNQPQHF.

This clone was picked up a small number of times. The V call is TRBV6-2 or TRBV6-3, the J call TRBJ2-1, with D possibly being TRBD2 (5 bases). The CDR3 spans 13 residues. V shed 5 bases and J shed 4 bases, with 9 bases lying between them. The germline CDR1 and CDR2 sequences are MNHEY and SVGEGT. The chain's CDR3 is CASSLDSYNEQFF. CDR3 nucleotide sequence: TGTGCCAGCAGTCTGGACTCATACAATGAGCAGTTCTTC.

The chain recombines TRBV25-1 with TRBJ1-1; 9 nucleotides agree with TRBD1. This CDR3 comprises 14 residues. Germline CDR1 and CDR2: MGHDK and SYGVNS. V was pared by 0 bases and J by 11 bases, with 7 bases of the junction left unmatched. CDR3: CASSEYPDRGRAFF. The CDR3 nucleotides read TGTGCCAGCAGTGAATACCCGGACAGGGGACGGGCTTTCTTT. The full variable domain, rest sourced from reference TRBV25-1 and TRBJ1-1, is EADIYQTPRYLVIGTGKKITLECSQTMGHDKMYWYQQDPGMELHLIHYSYGVNSTEKGDLSSESTVSRIRTEHFPLTLESARPSHTSQYLCASSEYPDRGRAFFGQGTRLTVV.

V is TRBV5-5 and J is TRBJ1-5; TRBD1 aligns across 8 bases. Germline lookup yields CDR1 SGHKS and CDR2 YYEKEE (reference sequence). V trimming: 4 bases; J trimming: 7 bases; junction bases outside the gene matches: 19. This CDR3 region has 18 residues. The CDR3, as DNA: TGTGCCAGCAGCCCCGGCCCCCCACGGACAGGGTTCGGCCAGCCCCAGCATTTT. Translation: CASSPGPPRTGFGQPQHF. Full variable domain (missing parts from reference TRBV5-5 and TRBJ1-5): DAGVTQSPTHLIKTRGQQVTLRCSPISGHKSVSWYQQVLGQGPQFIFQYYEKEERGRGNFPDRFSARQFPNYSSELNVNALLLGDSALYLCASSPGPPRTGFGQPQHFGDGTRLSIL.

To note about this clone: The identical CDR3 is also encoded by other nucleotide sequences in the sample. DNA for the CDR3: TGCCGCGGTGGGGGGGCGGGCGGCCTCTTCTATGGCTACACCTTC. Its protein is CRGGGAGGLFYGYTF. The V call is TRBV29-1, the J call TRBJ1-2; D perhaps matches TRBD1 (6 bases). CDR1 is SQVTM and CDR2 is ANQGSEA in the germline V gene. This CDR3 contains 15 residues.

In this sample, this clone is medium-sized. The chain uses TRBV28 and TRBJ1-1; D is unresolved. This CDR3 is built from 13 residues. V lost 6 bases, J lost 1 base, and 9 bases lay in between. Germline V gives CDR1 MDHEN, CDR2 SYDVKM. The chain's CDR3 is CASRPGGNTEAFF. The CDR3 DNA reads TGTGCCAGCAGACCGGGTGGGAACACTGAAGCTTTCTTT.

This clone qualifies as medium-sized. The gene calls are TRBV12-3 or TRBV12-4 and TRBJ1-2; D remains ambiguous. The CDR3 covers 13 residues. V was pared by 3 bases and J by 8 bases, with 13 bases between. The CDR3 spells CASSLYATGGYTF. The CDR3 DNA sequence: TGTGCCAGCAGTTTGTACGCGACCGGAGGCTACACCTTC.

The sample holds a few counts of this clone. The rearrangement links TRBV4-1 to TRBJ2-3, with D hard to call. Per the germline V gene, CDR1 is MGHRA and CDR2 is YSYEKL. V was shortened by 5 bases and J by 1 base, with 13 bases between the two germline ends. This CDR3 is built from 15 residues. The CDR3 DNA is TGCGCCAGCAGCTTAGACTTCTCCGGCACAGATACGCAGTATTTT. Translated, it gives CASSLDFSGTDTQYF.